These 21 T cell receptor beta chains share one sample of origin, sequenced in a study of T cells in Graves' hyperthyroidism and ophthalmopathy. TCR beta CDR3 regions were amplified from RNA transcripts. The HTBI primer set was used in a first-round RT-PCR of the TCR CDR3. TCRdb redid the calling of the multiplex PCR reads with MiXCR, one entry per CDR3 protein. The table lists some 500,000 distinct CDR3 sequences, under 15% of them singletons. The specimen was blood. The receptors here all came from a woman aged 18 to 35 with Graves' hyperthyroidism.

This clonotype appeared many times. This chain uses TRBV10-3 with TRBJ2-1, with 7 positions matching TRBD2. Germline V CDR1 and CDR2: ENHRY, SYGVKD. This CDR3 has 14 residues. Trimming at V came to 10 bases and at J to 4 bases, leaving 10 bases not matched to a gene. Here the CDR3 DNA reads TGTGCCACTTTGAGGGCTAGCGGATACAATGAGCAGTTCTTC. Encoded protein: CATLRASGYNEQFF.

This clonotype has at least ten counts. The V gene is TRBV6-7, the J gene TRBJ2-1, with TRBD2 matching 12 bases. TRBV6-7 is annotated as an ORF whose role is uncertain. The V segment lost 2 bases and the J segment 4 bases; nucleotides outside the gene matches: 9. The CDR3 extends over 18 amino acids. In DNA, the CDR3 is TGTGCCAGCAGTTACCTCCTAGCGGGAGGGCCTACATACAATGAGCAGTTCTTC. As protein: CASSYLLAGGPTYNEQFF.

A remark on this clonotype: A much larger clone is a single base away; this may be a read error. This chain links TRBV7-3 with TRBJ1-1; 7 positions match TRBD1. Germline CDR1 and CDR2: SGHTA and FQGTGA. CDR3 length: 15 amino acids. The CDR3 here is CPSSPRTGLNTEAFF. CDR3 bases: TGTCCCAGCAGCCCTCGGACAGGTCTGAACACTGAAGCTTTCTTT. The whole variable domain, remainder taken from reference TRBV7-3 and TRBJ1-1, is GAGVSQTPSNKVTEKGKYVELRCDPISGHTALYWYRQSLGQGPEFLIYFQGTGAADDSGLPNDRFFAVRPEGSVSTLKIQRTERGDSAVYLCPSSPRTGLNTEAFFGQGTRLTVV.

This clonotype was recorded at least ten times. V is TRBV11-2 and J is TRBJ2-1; TRBD2 agrees at 7 bases. V shed 7 bases and J 4 bases; nucleotides not matched to a gene: 13. The CDR3 is 16 amino acids. Germline V gives CDR1 SGHAT, CDR2 FQNNGV. CDR3 region: CASITGGSLGYNEQFF. The CDR3, as DNA: TGTGCCAGCATCACCGGCGGGAGTTTGGGATACAATGAGCAGTTCTTC.

V is TRBV18 and J is TRBJ2-1; TRBD1 is a possible D gene (5 bases). The germline CDR1 and CDR2 sequences are KGHSH and LQKENI. CDR3 size: 14 residues. Deletions cut 1 base from V and 5 bases from J, with 9 bases between. The DNA of the CDR3 is TGTGCCAGCTCACCACAAAGGGGAAACAATGAGCAGTTCTTC. Translated, it gives CASSPQRGNNEQFF.

This clonotype was counted only a few times. This chain joins TRBV24-1 and TRBJ1-5, with D perhaps TRBD1 (6 bases). V lost 4 bases and J lost 2, with 17 bases in between. Germline-derived CDR1 and CDR2 are KGHDR and SFDVKD. The CDR3 spans 17 residues. CDR3 DNA: TGTGCCACCAGTGACCCCTGGACAGTTATTGGCAATCAGCCCCAGCATTTT. It specifies CATSDPWTVIGNQPQHF.

In its sample, this clonotype was seen many times. The genes are TRBV10-3 and TRBJ1-1; 7 nucleotides line up with TRBD1. Trimming removed 8 bases from V and 2 bases from J; junction bases left unmatched: 8. The germline V gene encodes CDR1 ENHRY and CDR2 SYGVKD. CDR3 length: 14 amino acids. CDR3 sequence (DNA): TGTGCCATCGCTTGGGGACAGCCCAACACTGAAGCTTTCTTT. Amino acid sequence: CAIAWGQPNTEAFF.

This clonotype was counted many times. The V and J genes are TRBV20-1 and TRBJ1-1; the D is unclear. Trimming removed 8 bases from V and 5 bases from J, with 12 bases in between. The length of the CDR3 is 11 residues. Germline-derived CDR1 and CDR2 are DFQATT and SNEGSKA (reference sequence). CDR3 nucleotides: TGCAGTACCACTCGGCAGACTGAAGCTTTCTTT. Encoded protein: CSTTRQTEAFF.

This clonotype has more than one count but fewer than ten. A single base separates this from a much larger clone, so it may be a read error. The chain joins TRBV12-3 or TRBV12-4 to TRBJ2-1; D may be TRBD1 (6 bases). There are 14 residues in the CDR3. Trimming removed 8 bases at V and 5 bases at J, with 16 bases between. The CDR3 is CASLTGAGDNEQFF. In nucleotides, the CDR3 is TGTGCCAGCCTTACCGGGGCAGGGGACAATGAGCAGTTCTTC.

This clonotype appeared many times. This chain joins TRBV2 and TRBJ2-3, with no clear D. Germline CDR1 SNHLY, CDR2 FYNNEI. V lost 4 bases and J 2 bases, leaving 10 bases between the germline ends. CDR3 length: 14 amino acids. CDR3 residues: CASSVGGYTDTQYF. As DNA, the CDR3 is TGTGCCAGCAGTGTGGGCGGCTACACAGATACGCAGTATTTT.

V gene TRBV10-2 combines with J gene TRBJ1-5; D is possibly TRBD1 (6 bases). Germline V CDR1 and CDR2: WSHSY, SAAADI. V was trimmed by 6 bases and J by 4 bases, leaving 16 bases between them. There are 15 residues in the CDR3. The CDR3, as DNA: TGCGCCAGCAGCCCCGGGGCCAGGGGAAATCAGCCCCAGCATTTT. It translates to CASSPGARGNQPQHF.

This clonotype was observed many times. The chain uses TRBV20-1 and TRBJ1-3; possibly TRBD1 for D (5 bases). The germline V gene encodes CDR1 DFQATT and CDR2 SNEGSKA (reference sequence). This CDR3 spans 15 amino acids. With 7 bases removed from V and 4 bases from J, the gap between germline ends came to 20 bases. The CDR3 DNA is TGCAGTGACCTGACAGAGGAAACGCTGGGAAACACCATATATTTT. Its protein is CSDLTEETLGNTIYF.

This clonotype has a count of ten or more. The chain has TRBV11-2 and TRBJ1-6; TRBD1 matches at 9 bases. J lost 7 bases, V lost 4 bases, and 5 bases had no gene match. Germline assignment: CDR1 SGHAT and CDR2 FQNNGV. This CDR3 has 15 residues. CDR3 bases: TGTGCCAGCAGCTCAGGACAGGGGCGAAATTCACCCCTCCACTTT. Translation gives CASSSGQGRNSPLHF.

This clonotype was seen at least ten times. J is TRBJ2-5 and V is TRBV11-2; the D is unclear. CDR3 length equals 15 residues. The germline V and J ends were trimmed by 4 bases and 2 bases, with 14 bases remaining between them. Germline V CDR1 and CDR2: SGHAT, FQNNGV. The CDR3 region is CASSWRRRSQETQYF. CDR3 in DNA: TGTGCCAGCAGCTGGCGTCGACGGAGTCAAGAGACCCAGTACTTC.

This clonotype was observed at least ten times. The CDR3 spells CASSTRDSSGNTIYF. CDR3 bases: TGTGCCAGCAGTACCCGGGACAGCTCTGGAAACACCATATATTTT. V usage is TRBV6-1 and J usage is TRBJ1-3; TRBD1 aligns across 7 bases. Per germline, CDR1 MNHNS and CDR2 SASEGT. The V segment lost 5 bases and the J segment 0 bases; nucleotides outside the gene matches: 4. The CDR3 covers 15 residues.

This clonotype was seen at least ten times. The chain employs TRBV27 and TRBJ1-1; 11 bases match TRBD1. With 3 bases clipped from V and 10 bases from J, the junction kept 4 bases outside the gene matches. The CDR3 contains 13 residues. Germline CDR1 and CDR2: MNHEY and SMNVEV (reference sequence). Here the CDR3 DNA reads TGTGCCAGCAGTTTCCAGGACAGGGGGCGAGCTTTCTTT. It specifies CASSFQDRGRAFF.

This clonotype was observed at least ten times. This chain links TRBV9 with TRBJ2-5; a possible D gene is TRBD1 (6 bases). Germline-derived CDR1 and CDR2 are SGDLS and YYNGEE. V gave up 3 bases and J gave up 0 bases, with 18 bases separating them. The CDR3 contains 17 residues. CDR3 sequence (DNA): TGTGCCAGCAGCGCGTTCGGGGCAGGGGCCGACCAAGAGACCCAGTACTTC. Translating it yields CASSAFGAGADQETQYF.

This clonotype has just a few counts. The CDR3 DNA reads TGCGCCAGCAGCCAAGTTAGAGGAGTCGAGAGGGAGCTGTTTTTT. The encoded protein is CASSQVRGVERELFF. The chain combines TRBV4-1 with TRBJ2-2, with no clear D. The CDR3 extends over 15 amino acids. Trimming took off 1 base at V and 9 bases at J, with 15 bases between the two ends. The germline CDR1 and CDR2 sequences are MGHRA and YSYEKL.

This clonotype was seen many times. The rearrangement links TRBV12-3 or TRBV12-4 to TRBJ1-1, with D unresolved. V shed 5 bases and J shed 0 bases, with 13 bases lying between them. The CDR3 consists of 15 residues. In nucleotides, the CDR3 is TGTGCCAGCAGTAATCTGAAAGCGATGAACACTGAAGCTTTCTTT. Its translation: CASSNLKAMNTEAFF.

The table lists this clonotype with a few counts. V gene TRBV12-5 combines with J gene TRBJ2-2, with TRBD2 matching 12 bases. The ends lost 6 bases at V and 4 bases at J; junction bases unmatched: 18. CDR3 size: 20 residues. Germline loops: CDR1 LGHNT, CDR2 FRNRAP. The CDR3 sequence is CASGYGGLAGPLDLTGELFF. The CDR3 bases are TGTGCTAGTGGCTACGGGGGACTAGCGGGTCCCCTAGACCTCACCGGGGAGCTGTTTTTT.

This clonotype has only a few counts. The CDR3 sequence is CASSQLEGGEQYV. The CDR3 DNA is TGTGCCAGCAGCCAACTAGAGGGGGGCGAGCAGTACGTC. The chain combines TRBV7-9 with TRBJ2-7; D might be TRBD1 or TRBD2, each matching 6 bases. CDR1 is SEHNR, CDR2 FQNEAQ, per germline (reference sequence). V dropped 5 bases and J dropped 6 bases, with 14 bases sitting between them. The CDR3 covers 13 residues.